The present T cell receptor beta chain was sequenced within a study of OX40 agonist ivuxolimab in advanced cancers. Regarding the research as a whole: Ivuxolimab was a fully human IgG2 agonistic monoclonal antibody targeting the costimulatory receptor OX40 (CD134). The paper covers the monotherapy dose-escalation part of the phase I ivuxolimab trial, which included N ≈ 54 patients. Peripheral TCRbeta sequencing aimed to test whether ivuxolimab altered TCR sequence diversity and caused clonal T-cell expansion. Of the 50 to 55 dose-escalation patients, hepatocellular carcinoma was present in about 20, melanoma in roughly 15, renal cell carcinoma in 9 and head and neck cancer in 9. Partial responses occurred in three dose-escalation patients: two with cutaneous melanoma and one with hepatocellular carcinoma. Intravenous ivuxolimab was administered to patients every 2 weeks at six dose levels: 0.01, 0.1, 0.3, 1.5, 3 and 10 mg/kg. In the dose-escalation cohort, around four fifths of patients were male, and the mean age was approximately 55 years, with a range of about 23 to 90. Prior anti-PD-1, anti-PD-L1 or anti-CTLA-4 therapy was permitted, and 40% of dose-escalation patients had received checkpoint inhibitors.

From a lookup of the germline V gene (reference sequence), CDR1 and CDR2 are WNHNN and SYGVQD. The CDR3 has 12 amino acids, counting the end cysteine and phenylalanine. The CDR3 DNA has 36 bases and is translated from base 1. The V and J ends are trimmed by 2 bases and 13 bases, leaving 14 bases between them. Overall results and qualifications from the work: In the 0.1-3.0 mg/kg groups, partial responders were among the patients with the lowest normalized peripheral clonal expansion, particularly in CD8+ T cells. After ivuxolimab, more expanded clones were found on average in CD8+ T cells than in CD4+ T cells. The antigen specificity of the peripheral T cells that underwent clonal expansion was not determined. Low levels of normalized T-cell clonal expansion were also seen in some patients who did not respond. Clonal expansion of both CD4+ and CD8+ blood T cells was observed from baseline to week 6 at doses 0.1 to 3.0 mg/kg.

Genomic DNA was isolated from the sorted cells so that the TCRbeta CDR3 region could be sequenced. TCRbeta CDR3 regions were sequenced using the immunoSEQ Assay. Held by TCRdb, this immuneACCESS table contains in-frame sequences only and omits some clones. Under half of the omission traces to an unresolved V gene where checked; the cause of the rest is unknown. The sample has fewer than 65,000 clones on record, 75% to 90% of them singletons. Jointly, the top ten make up 4.5% to 6% of the sample. A word on this clone: Its antigen is currently not known. There are no base qualities to consult, and no much larger clone falls within one base.

Patients with a history of autoimmune disease or receiving systemic immunosuppression were excluded from the trial. In every dose cohort, peripheral blood was drawn for TCR sequencing at baseline, cycle 4 day 1, and cycle 7 day 1. The samples were taken from a phase I, first-in-human, multicenter, open-label dose-escalation trial of ivuxolimab. Adults with locally advanced or metastatic melanoma, renal cell, hepatocellular, or head and neck squamous cell carcinoma were enrolled in the trial. Before TCR sequencing, CD4+ T cells and CD8+ T cells from peripheral blood were sorted into separate populations.

This receptor was identified in an adult with an advanced solid tumor such as melanoma, head and neck, liver or kidney cancer. Here the sequenced sample was CD4+ or CD8+ T cells sorted from blood, taken in a trial of the OX40 agonist ivuxolimab. The chain uses TRBV10-1 and TRBJ1-2; a confident D gene designation cannot be given. CDR3 sequence: CASSEQGGRPTF. The DNA is TGCGCCAGCAGTGAGCAAGGAGGGAGACCCACCTTC.